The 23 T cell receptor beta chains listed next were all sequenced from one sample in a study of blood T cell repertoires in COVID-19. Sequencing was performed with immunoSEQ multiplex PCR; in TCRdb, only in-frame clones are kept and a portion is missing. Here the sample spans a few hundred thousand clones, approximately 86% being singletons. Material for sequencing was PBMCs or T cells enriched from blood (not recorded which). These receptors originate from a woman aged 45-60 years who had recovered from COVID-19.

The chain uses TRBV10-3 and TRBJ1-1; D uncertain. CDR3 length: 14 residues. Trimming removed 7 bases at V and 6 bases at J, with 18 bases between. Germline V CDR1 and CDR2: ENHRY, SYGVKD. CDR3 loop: CAIKADPKSAEAFF. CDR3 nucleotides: TGTGCCATCAAGGCGGATCCTAAGTCGGCTGAAGCTTTCTTT.

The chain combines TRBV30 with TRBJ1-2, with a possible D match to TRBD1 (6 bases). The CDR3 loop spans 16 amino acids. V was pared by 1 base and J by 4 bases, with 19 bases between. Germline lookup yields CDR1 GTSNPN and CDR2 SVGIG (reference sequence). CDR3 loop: CAWSAGGQGTLYGYTF. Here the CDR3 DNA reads TGTGCCTGGAGTGCCGGGGGGCAGGGAACCCTCTATGGCTACACCTTC.

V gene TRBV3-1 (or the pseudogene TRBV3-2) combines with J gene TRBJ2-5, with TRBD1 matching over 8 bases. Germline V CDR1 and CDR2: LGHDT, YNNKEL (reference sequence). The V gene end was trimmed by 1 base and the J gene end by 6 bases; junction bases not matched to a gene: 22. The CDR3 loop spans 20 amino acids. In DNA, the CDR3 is TGTGCCAGCAGCCAAGCCCAAACACCTTTTACAGGGGGTGGGAGGAAGACCCAGTACTTC. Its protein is CASSQAQTPFTGGGRKTQYF.

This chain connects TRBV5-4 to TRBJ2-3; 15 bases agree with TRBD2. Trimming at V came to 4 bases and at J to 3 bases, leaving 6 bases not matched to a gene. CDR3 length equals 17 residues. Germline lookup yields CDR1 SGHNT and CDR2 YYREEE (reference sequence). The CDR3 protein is CASSAGTSGRITDTQYF. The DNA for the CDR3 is TGTGCCAGCAGCGCCGGGACTAGCGGGAGGATTACAGATACGCAGTATTTT.

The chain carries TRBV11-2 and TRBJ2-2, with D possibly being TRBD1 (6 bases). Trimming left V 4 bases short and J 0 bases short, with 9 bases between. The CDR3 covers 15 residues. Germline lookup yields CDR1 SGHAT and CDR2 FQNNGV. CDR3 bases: TGTGCCAGCAGCTGGGGGACAACGAACACCGGGGAGCTGTTTTTT. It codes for CASSWGTTNTGELFF.

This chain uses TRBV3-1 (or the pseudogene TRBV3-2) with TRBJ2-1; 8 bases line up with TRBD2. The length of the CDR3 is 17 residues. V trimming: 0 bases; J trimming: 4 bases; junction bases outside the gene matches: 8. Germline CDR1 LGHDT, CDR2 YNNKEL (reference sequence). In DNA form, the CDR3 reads TGTGCCAGCAGCCAAGATCTCAGCGGGAGTCTGTACAATGAGCAGTTCTTC. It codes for CASSQDLSGSLYNEQFF.

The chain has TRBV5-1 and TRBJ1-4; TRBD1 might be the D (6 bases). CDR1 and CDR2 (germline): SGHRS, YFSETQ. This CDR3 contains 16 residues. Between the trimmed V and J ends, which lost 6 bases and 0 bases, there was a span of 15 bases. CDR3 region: CASTNRDTSTNEKLFF. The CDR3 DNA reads TGCGCCAGCACAAACAGGGATACCTCAACTAATGAAAAACTGTTTTTT. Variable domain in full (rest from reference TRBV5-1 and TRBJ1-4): KAGVTQTPRYLIKTRGQQVTLSCSPISGHRSVSWYQQTPGQGLQFLFEYFSETQRNKGNFPGRFSGRQFSNSRSEMNVSTLELGDSALYLCASTNRDTSTNEKLFFGSGTQLSVL.

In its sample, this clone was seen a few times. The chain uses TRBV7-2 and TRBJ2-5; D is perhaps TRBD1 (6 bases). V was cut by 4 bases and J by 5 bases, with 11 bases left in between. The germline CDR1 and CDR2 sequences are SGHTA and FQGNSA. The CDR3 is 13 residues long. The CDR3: CASSSGEAETQYF. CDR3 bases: TGTGCCAGCAGCTCAGGGGAAGCGGAGACCCAGTACTTC.

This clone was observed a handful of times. As DNA, the CDR3 is TGTGCCAGCAGTGAACTGCAGGCAGGGGGCCCAAATGAAAAACTGTTTTTT. Protein sequence: CASSELQAGGPNEKLFF. The rearrangement uses TRBV2 and TRBJ1-4; 8 positions match TRBD1. The CDR3 is 17 residues long. Trimming took 2 bases from V and 5 from J; bases not matched to a gene: 10. The V gene's germline CDR1 is SNHLY and CDR2 FYNNEI.

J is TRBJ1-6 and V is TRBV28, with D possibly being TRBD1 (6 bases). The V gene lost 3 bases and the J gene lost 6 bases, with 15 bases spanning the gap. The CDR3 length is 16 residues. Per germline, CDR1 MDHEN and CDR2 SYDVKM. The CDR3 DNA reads TGTGCCAGCAGTTTTTACCTCCAGGGGCGTAATTCACCCCTCCACTTT. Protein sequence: CASSFYLQGRNSPLHF.

The CDR3: CASTGLAGFYEQFF. Written as DNA, the CDR3 is TGCGCCAGCACAGGACTAGCGGGATTCTATGAGCAGTTCTTC. The chain employs TRBV5-1 and TRBJ2-1; 12 bases fit TRBD2. There are 14 residues in the CDR3. V gave up 6 bases and J gave up 8 bases; unmatched junction bases: 6. In germline, CDR1 is SGHRS, CDR2 YFSETQ.

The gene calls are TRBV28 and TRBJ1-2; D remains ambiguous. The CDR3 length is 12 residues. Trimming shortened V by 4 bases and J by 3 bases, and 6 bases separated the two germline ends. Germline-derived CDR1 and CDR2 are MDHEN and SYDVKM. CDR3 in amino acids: CASSSSDYGYTF. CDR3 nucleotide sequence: TGTGCCAGCAGTTCGTCAGACTATGGCTACACCTTC.

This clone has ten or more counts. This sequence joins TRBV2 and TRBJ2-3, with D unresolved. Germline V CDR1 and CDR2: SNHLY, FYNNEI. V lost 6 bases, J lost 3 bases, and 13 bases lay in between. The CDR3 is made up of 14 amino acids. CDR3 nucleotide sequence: TGTGCCAGCAGATCTAATCTAATAACAGATACGCAGTATTTT. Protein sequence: CASRSNLITDTQYF.

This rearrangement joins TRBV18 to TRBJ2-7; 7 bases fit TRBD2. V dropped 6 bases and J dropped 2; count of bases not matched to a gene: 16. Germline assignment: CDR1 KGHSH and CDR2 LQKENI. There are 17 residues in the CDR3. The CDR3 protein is CASSRDLLLALTYEQYF. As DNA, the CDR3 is TGTGCCAGCTCGCGAGACTTACTACTAGCGTTGACCTACGAGCAGTACTTC.

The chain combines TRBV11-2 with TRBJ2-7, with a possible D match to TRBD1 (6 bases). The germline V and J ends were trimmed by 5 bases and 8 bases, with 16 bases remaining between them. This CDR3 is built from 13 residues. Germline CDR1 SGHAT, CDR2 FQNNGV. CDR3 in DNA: TGTGCCAGCAGCCCAGGGGTCATACCCCAGCAGTACTTC. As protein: CASSPGVIPQQYF.

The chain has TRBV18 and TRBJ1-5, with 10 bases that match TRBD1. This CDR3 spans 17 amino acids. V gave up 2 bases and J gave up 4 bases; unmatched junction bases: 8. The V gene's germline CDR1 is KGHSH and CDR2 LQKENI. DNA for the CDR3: TGTGCCAGCTCACCATCATACCGGGACAGGGGTAATCAGCCCCAGCATTTT. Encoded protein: CASSPSYRDRGNQPQHF.

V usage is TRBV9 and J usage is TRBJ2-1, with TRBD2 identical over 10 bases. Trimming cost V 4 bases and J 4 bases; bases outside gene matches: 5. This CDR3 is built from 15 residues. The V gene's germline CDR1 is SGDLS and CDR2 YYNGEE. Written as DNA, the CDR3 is TGTGCCAGCAGCCGGGGACTAGCGTTTTACAATGAGCAGTTCTTC. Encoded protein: CASSRGLAFYNEQFF.

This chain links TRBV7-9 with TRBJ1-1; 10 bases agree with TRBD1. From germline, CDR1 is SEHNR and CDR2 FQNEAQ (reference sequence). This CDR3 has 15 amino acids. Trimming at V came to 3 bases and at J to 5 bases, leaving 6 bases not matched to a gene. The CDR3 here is CASSLTGGAGTEAFF. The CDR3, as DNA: TGTGCCAGCAGCTTGACAGGGGGCGCGGGGACTGAAGCTTTCTTT.

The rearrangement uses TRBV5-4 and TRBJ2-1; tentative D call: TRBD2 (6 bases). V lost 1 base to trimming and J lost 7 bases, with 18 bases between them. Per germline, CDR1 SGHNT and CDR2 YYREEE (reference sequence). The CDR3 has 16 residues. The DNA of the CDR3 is TGTGCCAGCAGCTTGCCCGGGGAGCGGGCGGGGAATGAGCAGTTCTTC. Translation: CASSLPGERAGNEQFF.

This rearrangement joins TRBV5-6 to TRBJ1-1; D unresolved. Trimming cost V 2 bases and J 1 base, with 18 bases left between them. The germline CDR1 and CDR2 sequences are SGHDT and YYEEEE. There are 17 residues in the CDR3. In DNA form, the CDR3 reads TGTGCCAGCAGCTTTATGATTCCAGCGGGTGGGAACACTGAAGCTTTCTTT. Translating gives CASSFMIPAGGNTEAFF.

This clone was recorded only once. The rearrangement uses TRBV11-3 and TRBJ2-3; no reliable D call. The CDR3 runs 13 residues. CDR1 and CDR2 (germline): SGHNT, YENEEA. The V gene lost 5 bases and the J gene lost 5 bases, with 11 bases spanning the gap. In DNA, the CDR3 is TGTGCCAGCAGCCCGAATAGGAGAGATACGCAGTATTTT. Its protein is CASSPNRRDTQYF.

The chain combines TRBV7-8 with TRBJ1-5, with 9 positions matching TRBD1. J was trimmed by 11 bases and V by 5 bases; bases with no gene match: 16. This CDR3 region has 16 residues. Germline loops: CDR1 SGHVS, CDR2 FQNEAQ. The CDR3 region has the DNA TGTGCCAGCAGCGTACGTCCCGGGACAGGGTTAAAGGCCCAGCATTTT. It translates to CASSVRPGTGLKAQHF. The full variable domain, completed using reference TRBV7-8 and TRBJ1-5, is GAGVSQSPRYKVAKRGQDVALRCDPISGHVSLFWYQQALGQGPEFLTYFQNEAQLDKSGLPSDRFFAERPEGSVSTLKIQRTQQEDSAVYLCASSVRPGTGLKAQHFGDGTRLSIL.

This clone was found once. In DNA, the CDR3 is TGTGCCACCAGTGCAGGGGATAATCAGCCCCAGCATTTT. As protein: CATSAGDNQPQHF. The rearrangement uses TRBV24-1 and TRBJ1-5, with D maybe TRBD1 (6 bases). CDR3 length: 13 amino acids. Germline V CDR1 and CDR2: KGHDR, SFDVKD. Trimming removed 5 bases from V and 4 bases from J, with 8 bases in between.